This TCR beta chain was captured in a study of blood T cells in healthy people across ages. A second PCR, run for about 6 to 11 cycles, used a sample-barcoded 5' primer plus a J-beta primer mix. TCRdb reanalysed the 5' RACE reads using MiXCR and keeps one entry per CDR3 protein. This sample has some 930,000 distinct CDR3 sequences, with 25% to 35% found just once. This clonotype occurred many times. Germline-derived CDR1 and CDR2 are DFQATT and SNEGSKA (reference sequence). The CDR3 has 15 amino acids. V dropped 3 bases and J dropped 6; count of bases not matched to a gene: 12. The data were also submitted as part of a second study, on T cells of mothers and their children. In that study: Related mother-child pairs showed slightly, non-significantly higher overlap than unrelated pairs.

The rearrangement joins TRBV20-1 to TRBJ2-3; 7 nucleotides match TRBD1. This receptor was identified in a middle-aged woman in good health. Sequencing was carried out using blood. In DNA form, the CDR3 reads TGCAGTGCTAGCCCAAGGACAGGAGTAACGGATACGCAGTATTTT. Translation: CSASPRTGVTDTQYF.